This TCR beta chain comes out of a study of Ad26.COV2.S vaccination and SARS-CoV-2 variants (dated by TCRdb to the early 2020s). Regarding the research as a whole: Vaccine-arm donors were drawn from COV1001, a multicentre, randomized, double-blind, placebo-controlled phase I-IIa trial of Ad26.COV2.S in healthy adults. Ad26.COV2.S was administered intramuscularly at a dose of 5x10^10 or 1x10^11 viral particles, either as one shot or as two shots given 56 days apart. TCRbeta repertoire sequencing served as the tool for gauging how specific and how broad the SARS-CoV-2-reactive T cell receptors were following Ad26.COV2.S vaccination. A total of roughly 32 samples were included in the TCR-sequenced set, comprising about 20 Ad26.COV2.S vaccine recipients, 5 placebo recipients and 8 SARS-CoV-2 convalescent individuals. Trial participants were randomized into five groups of five, in which low-dose or high-dose Ad26.COV2.S was given once or twice, or placebo was given on both occasions. Blinding of investigators to trial group allocation was maintained during experiments and outcome assessment. The full study reports these points: The authors noted that total T cell responses may have been underestimated by the TCR breadth and depth analyses. Comparing responses between vaccine doses or regimens was not something the study was powered to do. After vaccination, spike-specific CD8+ and CD4+ T cell responses were reported to show substantial breadth. Vaccine and placebo recipients had similar non-spike TCR breadth, a finding consistent with the vaccine containing only spike. Ad26.COV2.S recipients had higher spike-specific TCR breadth than placebo recipients (P = 0.0014).

In light of the paper, this sample's treatment or condition label describes: around 19 received Ad26.COV2.S at low or high dose, single or two shots; roughly five received placebo; per-sample allocation not given. For vaccine and placebo recipients, repertoires were sequenced using samples collected on day 63 after the first injection. Cohort 1b enrolled 20 to 30 adults aged 18-55 years at a single site in Boston, USA, between 29 July and 7 August 2020. As a vaccine, Ad26.COV2.S was a replication-incompetent adenovirus type 26 vector that expressed a prefusion-stabilized SARS-CoV-2 spike protein derived from the original Wuhan strain. Worth noting for this clone: Which antigen it targets is not known. No base quality values were provided; no much bigger clone lies one nucleotide off.

The immunoSEQ Assay was used to sequence TCRbeta CDR3 regions. After extraction, genomic DNA underwent amplification by bias-controlled multiplex PCR, followed by high-throughput sequencing. For the original study's pipeline: To quantify the absolute abundance of every unique TCRbeta CDR3 region, sequences were collapsed and filtered. Usable DNA was measured by amplifying reference genes present in all nucleated cells, and TCRbeta template counts were normalized to that usable DNA to estimate T cell fraction. Repertoire TCRs were annotated as SARS-CoV-2-specific when V gene, CDR3 amino acid sequence and J gene were exactly matched to a known reactive TCR set. The reference SARS-CoV-2 TCR set was obtained from MIRA and was filtered for enrichment in COVID-19-positive ImmuneCODE repertoires, whereby public or cross-reactive TCRs were removed. Drawing on the MIRA antigens, annotated TCRs were analysed further at the level of specific ORF or position within ORF. Breadth was defined as the number of annotated unique rearrangements divided by the total number of unique productive rearrangements, and depth was defined as the summed frequency of the annotated unique rearrangements. Two-sided Wilcoxon rank-sum tests were used to compare TCR breadth between groups. TCRdb provides this immuneACCESS table in a form limited to in-frame rearrangements. Some clones are lacking; in checked studies, under half of them reflect an unresolved V gene, and why the rest are absent is not known. The V and J calls and clone size were taken over from that table, and D and trimming were inferred from the DNA. The sample table lists 380,000 or so clones, around 89% of them with a count of one. 5% of the sample belongs to the ten largest clones.

Material: peripheral blood, obtained in a trial of Ad26.COV2.S vaccine versus placebo. The sequence was obtained from a person between 18 and 65 years old who received the Ad26.COV2.S COVID-19 vaccine or a placebo.

DNA sequence: TGCGCCAGCAGCTCCTGGACAGGGACGAAATCCTACGAGCAGTACTTC. It is translated as CASSSWTGTKSYEQYF. The V gene is TRBV5-1 and the J gene is TRBJ2-7; 8 junctional bases match TRBD1. At the junction V is shortened by 3 bases and J by 1 base; bases outside the gene matches: 9. The CDR3 spans 16 residues, from the cysteine through the phenylalanine. The retained sequence is limited to the CDR3, 48 bases, with the frame set at the first base. CDR1 is given as SGHRS and CDR2 as YFSETQ, both from the germline V gene.